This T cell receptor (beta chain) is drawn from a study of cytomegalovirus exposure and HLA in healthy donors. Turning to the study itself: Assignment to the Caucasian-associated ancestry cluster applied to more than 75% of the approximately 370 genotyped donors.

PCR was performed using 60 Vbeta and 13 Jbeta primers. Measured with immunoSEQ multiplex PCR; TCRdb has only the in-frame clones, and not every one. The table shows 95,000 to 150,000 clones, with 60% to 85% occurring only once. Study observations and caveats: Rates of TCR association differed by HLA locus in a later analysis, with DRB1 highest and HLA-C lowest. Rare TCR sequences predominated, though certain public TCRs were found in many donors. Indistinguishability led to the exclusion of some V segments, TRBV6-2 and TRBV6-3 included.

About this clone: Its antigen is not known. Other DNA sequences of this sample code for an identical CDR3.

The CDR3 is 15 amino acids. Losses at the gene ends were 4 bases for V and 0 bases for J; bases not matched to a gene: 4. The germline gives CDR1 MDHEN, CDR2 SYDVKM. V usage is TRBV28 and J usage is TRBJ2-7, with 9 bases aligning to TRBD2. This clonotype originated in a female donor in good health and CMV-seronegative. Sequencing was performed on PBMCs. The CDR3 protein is CASSSAGGGSYEQYF. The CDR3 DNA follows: TGTGCCAGCAGTTCGGCGGGGGGGGGCTCCTACGAGCAGTACTTC.